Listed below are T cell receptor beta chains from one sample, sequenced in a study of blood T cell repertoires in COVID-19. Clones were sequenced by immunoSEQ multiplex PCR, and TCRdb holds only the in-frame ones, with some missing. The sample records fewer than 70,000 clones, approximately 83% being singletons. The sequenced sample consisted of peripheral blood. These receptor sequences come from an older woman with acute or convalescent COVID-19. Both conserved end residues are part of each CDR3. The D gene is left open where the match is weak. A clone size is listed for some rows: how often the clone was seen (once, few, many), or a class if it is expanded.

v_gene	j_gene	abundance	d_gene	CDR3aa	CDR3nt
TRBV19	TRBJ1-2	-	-	CASSIVSGGRNGYTF	TGTGCCAGTAGTATAGTTTCGGGGGGGCGGAATGGCTACACCTTC
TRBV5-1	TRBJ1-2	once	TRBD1	CASSSKPSPDREGGYTF	TGCGCCAGCAGCTCAAAACCAAGCCCGGACAGGGAAGGAGGCTACACCTTC
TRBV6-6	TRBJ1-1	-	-	CASSYSQNTEAFF	TGTGCCAGCAGTTACTCCCAGAACACTGAAGCTTTCTTT
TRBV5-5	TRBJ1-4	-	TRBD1	CASSWGQGRTNEKLFF	TGTGCCAGCAGCTGGGGACAGGGCCGGACTAATGAAAAACTGTTTTTT
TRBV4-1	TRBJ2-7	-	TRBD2	CASSQEDLAGGYEQYF	TGCGCCAGCAGCCAAGAGGACTTAGCGGGAGGTTACGAGCAGTACTTC
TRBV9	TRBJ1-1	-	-	CASSPTTTGPNTEAFF	TGTGCCAGCAGCCCTACGACCACAGGCCCGAACACTGAAGCTTTCTTT
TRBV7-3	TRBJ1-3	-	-	CASSPGDGANTIYF	TGTGCCAGCAGCCCAGGGGATGGGGCAAACACCATATATTTT
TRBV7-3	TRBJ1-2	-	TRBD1	CASSTQGRGLDGYTF	TGTGCCAGCAGCACCCAGGGCAGGGGGTTAGATGGCTACACCTTC
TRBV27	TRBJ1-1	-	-	CASSPPRNGAEAFF	TGTGCCAGCAGTCCGCCCCGCAATGGAGCTGAAGCTTTCTTT
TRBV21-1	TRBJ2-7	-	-	CASTKEAEGEYEQYF	TGTGCCAGCACCAAAGAGGCGGAGGGTGAGTACGAGCAGTACTTC
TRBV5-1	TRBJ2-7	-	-	CASSKGVYDEQYF	TGCGCCAGCAGCAAAGGGGTTTATGACGAGCAGTACTTC
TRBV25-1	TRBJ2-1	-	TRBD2	CASSEGTSHLISYNEQFF	TGTGCCAGCAGTGAAGGGACTAGTCACTTAATCTCCTACAATGAGCAGTTCTTC
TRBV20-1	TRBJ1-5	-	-	CSASSQSGQPQHF	TGCAGTGCTAGTTCCCAAAGCGGTCAGCCCCAGCATTTT
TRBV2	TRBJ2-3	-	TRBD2	CASSISGSPTDTQYF	TGTGCCAGCAGTATTAGCGGGAGTCCGACAGATACGCAGTATTTT
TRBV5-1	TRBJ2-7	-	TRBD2	CASSLGGTSGTYEQYF	TGCGCCAGCAGCTTGGGGGGGACTAGCGGGACCTACGAGCAGTACTTC
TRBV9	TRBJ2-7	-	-	CASSVPNYEQYF	TGTGCCAGCAGCGTCCCTAACTACGAGCAGTACTTC
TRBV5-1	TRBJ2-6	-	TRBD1	CASSVGTGRANVLTF	TGCGCCAGCAGCGTCGGGACAGGAAGGGCCAACGTCCTGACTTTC
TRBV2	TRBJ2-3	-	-	CASSGLATKLTDTQYF	TGTGCCAGCAGTGGTTTAGCGACCAAACTCACAGATACGCAGTATTTT
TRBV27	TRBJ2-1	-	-	CASTGASSYNEQFF	TGTGCCAGCACAGGGGCCAGCTCCTACAATGAGCAGTTCTTC
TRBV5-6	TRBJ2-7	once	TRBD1	CASSFGTGGYEQYF	TGTGCCAGCAGCTTTGGGACAGGAGGCTACGAGCAGTACTTC
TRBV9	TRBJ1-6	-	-	CASSASNFGDSPLHF	TGTGCCAGCAGCGCCAGCAATTTCGGGGATTCACCCCTCCACTTT
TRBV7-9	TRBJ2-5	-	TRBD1	CASSLGDREQETQYF	TGTGCCAGCAGCTTAGGGGACAGAGAACAAGAGACCCAGTACTTC
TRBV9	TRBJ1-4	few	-	CASSSGQPGGEKLFF	TGTGCCAGCAGCTCCGGACAGCCGGGAGGGGAAAAACTGTTTTTT